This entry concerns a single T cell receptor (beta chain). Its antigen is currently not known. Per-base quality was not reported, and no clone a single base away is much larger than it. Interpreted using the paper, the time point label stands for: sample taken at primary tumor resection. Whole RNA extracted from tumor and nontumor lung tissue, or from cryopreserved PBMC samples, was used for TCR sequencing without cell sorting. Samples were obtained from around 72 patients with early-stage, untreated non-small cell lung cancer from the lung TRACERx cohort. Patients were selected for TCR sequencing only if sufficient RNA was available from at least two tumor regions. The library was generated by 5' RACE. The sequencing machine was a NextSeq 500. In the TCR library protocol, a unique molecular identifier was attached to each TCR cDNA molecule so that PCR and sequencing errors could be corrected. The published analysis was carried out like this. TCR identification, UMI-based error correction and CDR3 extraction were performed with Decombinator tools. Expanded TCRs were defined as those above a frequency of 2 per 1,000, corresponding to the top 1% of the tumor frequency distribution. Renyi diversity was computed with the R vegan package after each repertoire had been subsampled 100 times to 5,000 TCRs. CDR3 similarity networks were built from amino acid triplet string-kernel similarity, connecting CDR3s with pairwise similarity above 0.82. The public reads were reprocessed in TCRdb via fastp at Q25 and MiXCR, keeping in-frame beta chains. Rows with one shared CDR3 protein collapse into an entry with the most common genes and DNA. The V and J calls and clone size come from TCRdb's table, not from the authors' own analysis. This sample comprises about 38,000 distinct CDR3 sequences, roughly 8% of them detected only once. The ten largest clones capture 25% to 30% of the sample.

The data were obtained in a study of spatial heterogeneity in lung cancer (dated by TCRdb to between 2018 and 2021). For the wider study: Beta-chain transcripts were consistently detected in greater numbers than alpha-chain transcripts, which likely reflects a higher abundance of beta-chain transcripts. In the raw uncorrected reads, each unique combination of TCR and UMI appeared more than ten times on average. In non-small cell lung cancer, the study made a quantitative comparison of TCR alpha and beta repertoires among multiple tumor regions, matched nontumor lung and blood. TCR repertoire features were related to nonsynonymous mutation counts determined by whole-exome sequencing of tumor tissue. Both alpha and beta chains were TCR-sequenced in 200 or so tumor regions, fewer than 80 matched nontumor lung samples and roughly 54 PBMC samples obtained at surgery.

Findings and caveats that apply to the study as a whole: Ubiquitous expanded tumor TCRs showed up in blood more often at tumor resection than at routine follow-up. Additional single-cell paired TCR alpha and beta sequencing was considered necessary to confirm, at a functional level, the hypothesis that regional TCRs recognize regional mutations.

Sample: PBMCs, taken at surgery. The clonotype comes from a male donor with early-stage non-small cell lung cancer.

The DNA sequence reads TGCAGTGCCCAGCAGCCGAACACTGAAGCTTTCTTT. It is translated as CSAQQPNTEAFF. This chain joins TRBV20-1 to TRBJ1-1, with the D gene uncertain. Counted from cysteine to phenylalanine, this CDR3 has 12 amino acids. This entry keeps only the CDR3 DNA: 36 bases, framed from base 1. Trimming removed 6 bases from V and 1 base from J, leaving 9 bases between the germline ends. The germline V gene (reference sequence) specifies DFQATT as CDR1 and SNEGSKA as CDR2.